This T cell receptor beta chain emerged from a study of shared clonotypes between healthy human individuals. Over several immunoSEQ plates, each subset's genomic DNA was distributed in even portions. Here immunoSEQ multiplex PCR was the method, and the copy in TCRdb shows in-frame clones only, minus some. Here the sample spans about 2.1 million clones, roughly 95% being singletons. Terminally differentiated effector memory CD45RA+ cells were excluded from the naive CD8 cells, which were CD45RO-negative and positively selected for CCR7. Germline V gene lookup returns CDR1 SGHTA and CDR2 FQGNSA. This CDR3 has 16 amino acids. J lost 2 bases, V lost 0 bases, and 6 bases had no gene match. To note about this clone: The same CDR3 arises from other DNA sequences in this sample as well.

The sequence was collected from a man aged 18 to 29 in good health. Some clones in this sample may be carry-over from other donors' samples. The rearrangement uses TRBV7-2 and TRBJ2-7, with 8 nucleotides matching TRBD1. Sample: naive CD8+ T cells from PBMCs. CDR3 nucleotides: TGTGCCAGCAGCTTAGCGTTCGGACAGGGCGCCTACGAGCAGTACTTC. Residues: CASSLAFGQGAYEQYF.